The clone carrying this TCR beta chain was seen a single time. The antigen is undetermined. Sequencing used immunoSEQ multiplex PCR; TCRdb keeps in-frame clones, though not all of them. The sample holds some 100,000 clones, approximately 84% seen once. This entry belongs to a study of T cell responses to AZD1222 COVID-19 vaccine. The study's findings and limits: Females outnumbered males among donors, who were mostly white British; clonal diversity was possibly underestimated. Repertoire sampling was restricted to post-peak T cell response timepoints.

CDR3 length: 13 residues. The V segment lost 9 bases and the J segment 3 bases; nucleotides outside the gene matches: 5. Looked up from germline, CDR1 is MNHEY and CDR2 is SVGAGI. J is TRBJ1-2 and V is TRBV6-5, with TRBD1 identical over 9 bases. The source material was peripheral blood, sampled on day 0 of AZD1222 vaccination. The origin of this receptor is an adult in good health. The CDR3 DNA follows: TGTGCCAGTAGGACAGGGGCTCACTATGGCTACACCTTC. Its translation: CASRTGAHYGYTF.